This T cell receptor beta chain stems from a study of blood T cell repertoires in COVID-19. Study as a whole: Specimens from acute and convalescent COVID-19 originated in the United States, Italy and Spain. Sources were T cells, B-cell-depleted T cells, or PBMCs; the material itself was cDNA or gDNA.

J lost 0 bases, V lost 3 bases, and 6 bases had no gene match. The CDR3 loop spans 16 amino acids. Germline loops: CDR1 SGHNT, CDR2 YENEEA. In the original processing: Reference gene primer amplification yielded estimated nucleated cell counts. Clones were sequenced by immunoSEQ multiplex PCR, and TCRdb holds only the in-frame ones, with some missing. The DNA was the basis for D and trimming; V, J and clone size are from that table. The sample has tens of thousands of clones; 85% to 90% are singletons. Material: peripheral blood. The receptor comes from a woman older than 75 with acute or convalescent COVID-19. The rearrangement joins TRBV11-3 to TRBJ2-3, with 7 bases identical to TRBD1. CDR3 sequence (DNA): TGTGCCAGCAGCTTTGGTTCGACAGGGAGCACAGATACGCAGTATTTT. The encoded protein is CASSFGSTGSTDTQYF.